Listed below are T cell receptor beta chains from one sample, sequenced in a study of blood T cell repertoires in COVID-19. Here immunoSEQ multiplex PCR was the method, and the copy in TCRdb shows in-frame clones only, minus some. Seen here are more than 75,000 clones, about 92% observed once, and the top ten hold roughly 2.1%. The sequenced sample consisted of peripheral blood. The receptors come from a man aged 50-59 years with acute or convalescent COVID-19. CDR3s include the opening cysteine and the closing phenylalanine or tryptophan. D genes are given only for firm matches. Clone size is stated in some rows and not others, as once, few, many or a class when expanded.

NA | TRBJ2-5 | NA | 13 | TRBV7-2 | CASSPIRGETQYF | TGTGCCAGCAGCCCTATTAGAGGCGAGACCCAGTACTTC
TRBD1 | TRBJ1-3 | NA | 16 | TRBV5-4 | CASSLRDRASGNTIYF | TGTGCCAGCAGCTTGAGGGACAGAGCCTCTGGAAACACCATATATTTT
NA | TRBJ1-2 | NA | 16 | TRBV7-2 | CASSLNGGSANYGYTF | TGTGCCAGCAGCTTAAACGGCGGATCAGCTAACTATGGCTACACCTTC
TRBD1 | TRBJ1-2 | NA | 15 | TRBV24-1 | CATSDPDREGYGYTF | TGTGCCACCAGTGATCCGGACAGGGAGGGCTATGGCTACACCTTC
TRBD2 | TRBJ2-1 | NA | 14 | TRBV19 | CASSKWREMNEQFF | TGTGCCAGTAGTAAATGGCGGGAGATGAATGAGCAGTTCTTC
TRBD1 | TRBJ1-5 | NA | 13 | TRBV10-3 | CAISVDRAQPQHF | TGTGCCATCAGCGTGGACAGGGCTCAGCCCCAGCATTTT
TRBD1 | TRBJ2-5 | NA | 17 | TRBV4-1 | CASRRGQGAILQETQYF | TGCGCCAGCAGGCGGGGACAGGGGGCCATCCTCCAAGAGACCCAGTACTTC
NA | TRBJ2-3 | NA | 13 | TRBV30 | CAWSVGGTDTQYF | TGTGCCTGGAGTGTCGGAGGCACAGATACGCAGTATTTT
NA | TRBJ2-5 | NA | 13 | TRBV18 | CASSPALQETQYF | TGTGCCAGCTCACCAGCACTCCAAGAGACCCAGTACTTC
NA | TRBJ1-1 | NA | 16 | TRBV7-8 | CASSLQGLIGNTEAFF | TGTGCCAGCAGCTTACAGGGACTGATCGGGAACACTGAAGCTTTCTTT
NA | TRBJ1-1 | NA | 13 | TRBV5-4 | CASKEGGNTEAFF | TGTGCCAGCAAAGAAGGGGGGAACACTGAAGCTTTCTTT
NA | TRBJ1-6 | NA | 15 | TRBV5-1 | CASSLEQGISSPLHF | TGCGCCAGCAGCTTAGAGCAGGGGATCAGTTCACCCCTCCACTTT
NA | TRBJ1-5 | NA | 11 | TRBV19 | CASSSGQPQHF | TGTGCCAGTAGTTCCGGGCAGCCCCAGCATTTT
TRBD1 | TRBJ2-1 | once | 13 | TRBV29-1 | CSVGTGGDNEQFF | TGCAGCGTTGGGACAGGGGGGGACAATGAGCAGTTCTTC
TRBD2 | TRBJ2-1 | NA | 18 | TRBV5-1 | CASSLVGLAGVNYNEQFF | TGCGCCAGCAGCTTGGTGGGGCTAGCGGGAGTAAATTACAATGAGCAGTTCTTC
NA | TRBJ2-2 | NA | 15 | TRBV28 | CASSLRMRGTGELFF | TGTGCCAGCAGTTTGAGGATGCGAGGCACCGGGGAGCTGTTTTTT
NA | TRBJ2-7 | NA | 17 | TRBV18 | CASSPPGLGGTFYEQYF | TGTGCCAGCTCACCACCGGGGCTTGGGGGGACTTTTTACGAGCAGTACTTC
NA | TRBJ1-1 | NA | 12 | TRBV3-1/TRBV3-2 | CASSRANTEAFF | TGTGCCAGCAGCCGGGCGAACACTGAAGCTTTCTTT
TRBD1 | TRBJ1-1 | NA | 15 | TRBV6-1 | CASSDQGAENTEAFF | TGTGCCAGCAGTGACCAGGGGGCGGAGAACACTGAAGCTTTCTTT
NA | TRBJ2-1 | NA | 17 | TRBV5-4 | CASSLAGGRGTYNEQFF | TGTGCCAGCAGCTTGGCCGGTGGACGGGGAACCTACAATGAGCAGTTCTTC